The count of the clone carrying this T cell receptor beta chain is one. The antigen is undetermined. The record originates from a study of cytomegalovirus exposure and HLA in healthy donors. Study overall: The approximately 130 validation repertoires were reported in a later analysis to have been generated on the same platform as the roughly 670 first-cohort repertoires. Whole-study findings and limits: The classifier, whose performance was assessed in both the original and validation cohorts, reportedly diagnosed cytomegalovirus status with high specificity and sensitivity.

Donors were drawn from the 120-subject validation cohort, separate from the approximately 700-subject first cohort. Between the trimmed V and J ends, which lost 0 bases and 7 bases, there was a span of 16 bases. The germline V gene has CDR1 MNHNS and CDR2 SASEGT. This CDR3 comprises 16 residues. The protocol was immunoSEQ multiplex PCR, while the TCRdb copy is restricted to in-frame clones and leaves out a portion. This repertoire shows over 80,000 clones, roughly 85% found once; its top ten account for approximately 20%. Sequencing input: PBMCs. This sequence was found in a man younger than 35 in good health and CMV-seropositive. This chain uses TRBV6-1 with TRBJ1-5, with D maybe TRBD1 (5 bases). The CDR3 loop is CASSEAVGGVGQPQHF. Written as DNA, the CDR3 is TGTGCCAGCAGTGAAGCGGTGGGGGGAGTGGGCCAGCCCCAGCATTTT.